What follows is one T cell receptor (beta chain) and its context. These data belong to a study of blood T cell repertoires in COVID-19. In the study overall: Italy, Spain and the United States were the sources of the convalescent and acute COVID-19 samples.

Repertoires were generated with immunoSEQ multiplex PCR, while TCRdb's copy carries only in-frame clones and drops some. The table shows about 190,000 clones, with under 90% occurring only once. This clonotype originated in a human donor in a cohort sampled during active COVID-19. Sequenced input: peripheral blood.

CDR3 sequence (DNA): TGTGCCAGCAGCCAAGCGGGGGGAGGGTCCTACGAGCAGTACTTC. It is translated as CASSQAGGGSYEQYF. The chain is built from TRBV3-1 (or the pseudogene TRBV3-2) and TRBJ2-7; 7 bases map to TRBD2. The CDR3 extends over 15 amino acids. Germline loops: CDR1 LGHDT, CDR2 YNNKEL (reference sequence). V lost 1 base, J lost 1 base, and 4 bases stayed unmatched.